This T cell receptor (beta chain) was profiled in a study of Ad26.COV2.S vaccination and SARS-CoV-2 variants. General observations from the study: Responses of T cells in total may have been underestimated by the TCR breadth and depth analyses. Those who received the vaccine showed greater spike-specific TCR breadth than those given placebo.

Here immunoSEQ multiplex PCR was the method, and the copy in TCRdb shows in-frame clones only, minus some. This table holds 440,000 or so clones, roughly 88% found once. Sample treatment: some 20 received Ad26.COV2.S at low or high dose, single or two shots; roughly 5 received placebo; per-sample allocation not given. Sampling was done on day 63 after the first vaccine or placebo injection. Comment on this clone: Its antigen remains unknown.

J was trimmed by 4 bases and V by 5 bases; bases with no gene match: 8. CDR3 length equals 14 residues. In germline, CDR1 is PRHDT, CDR2 FYEKMQ (reference sequence). The chain links TRBV13 to TRBJ2-7, with 7 bases fitting TRBD1. The source was peripheral blood, collected in a trial of Ad26.COV2.S vaccine versus placebo. This clonotype was obtained from a person aged 18-60 years who received the Ad26.COV2.S COVID-19 vaccine or a placebo. The CDR3 is CASSPRDSKYEQYF. CDR3 DNA: TGTGCCAGCAGCCCCCGGGACAGCAAATACGAGCAGTACTTC. The entire variable domain, with the rest obtained from reference TRBV13 and TRBJ2-7, is as follows: AAGVIQSPRHLIKEKRETATLKCYPIPRHDTVYWYQQGPGQDPQFLISFYEKMQSDKGSIPDRFSAQQFSDYHSELNMSSLELGDSALYFCASSPRDSKYEQYFGPGTRLTVT.